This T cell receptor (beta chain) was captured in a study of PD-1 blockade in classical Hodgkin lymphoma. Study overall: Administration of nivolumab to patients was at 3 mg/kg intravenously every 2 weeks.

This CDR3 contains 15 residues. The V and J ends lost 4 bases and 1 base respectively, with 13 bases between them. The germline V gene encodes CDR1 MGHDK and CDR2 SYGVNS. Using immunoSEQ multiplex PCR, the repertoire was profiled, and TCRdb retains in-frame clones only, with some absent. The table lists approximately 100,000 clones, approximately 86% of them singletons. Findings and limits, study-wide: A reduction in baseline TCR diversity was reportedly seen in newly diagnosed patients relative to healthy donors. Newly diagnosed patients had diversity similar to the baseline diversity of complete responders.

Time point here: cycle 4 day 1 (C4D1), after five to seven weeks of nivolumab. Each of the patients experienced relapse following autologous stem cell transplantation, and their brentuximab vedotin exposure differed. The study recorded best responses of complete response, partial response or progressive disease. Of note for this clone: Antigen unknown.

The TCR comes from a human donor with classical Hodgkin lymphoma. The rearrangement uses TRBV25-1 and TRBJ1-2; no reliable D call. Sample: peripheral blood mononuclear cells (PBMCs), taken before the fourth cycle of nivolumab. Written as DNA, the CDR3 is TGTGCCAGCAGTGGCGCCCCACGGGATAACTATGGCTACACCTTC. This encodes CASSGAPRDNYGYTF.